There are a few counts of the clone carrying this T cell receptor (beta chain). With a J-beta primer mix and a sample-barcoded 5' primer, a second PCR ran 7 to 11 cycles. Using its own MiXCR run on the 5' RACE reads, TCRdb lists one record per CDR3 protein. This table holds some 760,000 distinct CDR3 sequences, just under 25% found once. The data are from a study of blood T cells in healthy people across ages. These same records also appear under a second study, on T cells of mothers and their children.

The TCR originated in a boy younger than 18 in good health. Sequencing used blood.

The CDR3 loop is CSVEGESNTGELFF. CDR3 sequence (DNA): TGCAGCGTTGAGGGGGAGTCGAACACCGGGGAGCTGTTTTTT. V gene TRBV29-1 combines with J gene TRBJ2-2, with D perhaps TRBD1 or TRBD2 (5 bases each). Germline V gives CDR1 SQVTM, CDR2 ANQGSEA. V lost 3 bases to trimming and J lost 0 bases, with 8 bases between them. This CDR3 contains 14 residues.